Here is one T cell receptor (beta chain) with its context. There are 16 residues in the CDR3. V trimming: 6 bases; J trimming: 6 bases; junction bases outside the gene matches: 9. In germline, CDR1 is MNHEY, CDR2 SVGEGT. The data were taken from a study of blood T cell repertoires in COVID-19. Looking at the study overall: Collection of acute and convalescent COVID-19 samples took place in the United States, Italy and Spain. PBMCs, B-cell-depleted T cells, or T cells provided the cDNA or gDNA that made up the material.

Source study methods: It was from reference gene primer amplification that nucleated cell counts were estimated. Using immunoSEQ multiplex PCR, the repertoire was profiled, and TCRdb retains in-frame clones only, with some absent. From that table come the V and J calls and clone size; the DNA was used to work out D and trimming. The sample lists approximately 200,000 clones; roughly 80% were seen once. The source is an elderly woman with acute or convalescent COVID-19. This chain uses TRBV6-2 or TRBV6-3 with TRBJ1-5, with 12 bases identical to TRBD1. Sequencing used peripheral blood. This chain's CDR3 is CASSSRDRGLGQPQHF. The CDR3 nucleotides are TGTGCCAGCAGCTCCCGGGACAGGGGGCTTGGTCAGCCCCAGCATTTT.